The 29 T cell receptor beta chains below come from one sample, sequenced in a study of blood T cell repertoires in COVID-19. Sequencing was performed with immunoSEQ multiplex PCR; in TCRdb, only in-frame clones are kept and a portion is missing. The data show 150,000 to 250,000 clones, with just under 85% seen just once and 6.5% to 8.5% held by the top ten. Sequencing input: peripheral blood. Source of these receptors: a human donor with acute or convalescent COVID-19. The donor label of this sample is uncertain.

The CDR3 DNA reads TGTGCCTGGAGTGTACGAGTGGGGGCCATCGGGAATCAGCCCCAGCATTTT. Its translation is CAWSVRVGAIGNQPQHF. This chain joins TRBV30 and TRBJ1-5, with D perhaps TRBD1 (6 bases). With 0 bases removed from V and 4 bases from J, the gap between germline ends came to 19 bases. CDR1 is GTSNPN and CDR2 is SVGIG in the germline V gene (reference sequence). The CDR3 has 17 residues.

This clone was seen a single time. The chain is built from TRBV27 and TRBJ2-7; 8 bases fit TRBD1. The germline V gene has CDR1 MNHEY and CDR2 SMNVEV (reference sequence). Germline trimming cut 5 bases from V and 0 bases from J; bases unmatched to any gene: 12. This CDR3 is 17 amino acids long. CDR3: CASSRTGRYLSSYEQYF. CDR3 DNA: TGTGCCAGCAGTCGGACAGGGAGATATTTGAGCTCCTACGAGCAGTACTTC.

The rearrangement joins TRBV5-1 to TRBJ1-1, with 7 bases fitting TRBD1. Germline CDR1 and CDR2: SGHRS and YFSETQ. V shed 3 bases, J shed 0 bases, and the junction held 5 bases outside the gene matches. The CDR3 covers 15 residues. The CDR3 loop is CASSSTGNLNTEAFF. CDR3 nucleotides: TGCGCCAGCAGCTCGACAGGGAACTTGAACACTGAAGCTTTCTTT.

This sequence joins TRBV7-2 and TRBJ2-5; 10 positions match TRBD2. Germline CDR1 SGHTA, CDR2 FQGNSA. V was clipped by 1 base and J by 5 bases; unmatched bases: 13. The CDR3 sequence is 18 residues long. The CDR3: CASSLVWTSGTRGETQYF. CDR3 sequence (DNA): TGTGCCAGCAGCTTAGTGTGGACTAGCGGTACCCGAGGCGAGACCCAGTACTTC. The full variable domain, in which reference TRBV7-2 and TRBJ2-5 provide the parts outside the CDR3, is GAGVSQSPSNKVTEKGKDVELRCDPISGHTALYWYRQSLGQGLEFLIYFQGNSAPDKSGLPSDRFSAERTGGSVSTLTIQRTQQEDSAVYLCASSLVWTSGTRGETQYFGPGTRLLVL.

This sequence joins TRBV27 and TRBJ1-5; D may be TRBD1 (5 bases). V lost 6 bases and J lost 2, with 11 bases in between. Germline V gene sequence: CDR1 MNHEY, CDR2 SMNVEV (reference sequence). The CDR3 covers 14 residues. CDR3 bases: TGTGCCAGCAGGGGGGGGTGGGGCAATCAGCCCCAGCATTTT. Translated: CASRGGWGNQPQHF.

Concerning this clone: Other DNA sequences in the same sample also yield this CDR3. This chain uses TRBV2 with TRBJ2-7; D possibly corresponds to TRBD2 (6 bases). This CDR3 region has 13 residues. Germline CDR1 SNHLY, CDR2 FYNNEI. V was shortened by 6 bases and J by 1 base, with 10 bases between the two germline ends. Written as DNA, the CDR3 is TGTGCCAGCAGGCGGGACTCTTCCTACGAGCAGTACTTC. It is translated as CASRRDSSYEQYF.

The V gene is TRBV9, the J gene TRBJ2-1, with 7 nucleotides matching TRBD2. The CDR3 runs 13 residues. Unmatched junction bases numbered 6, after V lost 6 bases and J lost 6 bases. The V gene's germline CDR1 is SGDLS and CDR2 YYNGEE. The CDR3: CASTTSWGNEQFF. CDR3 coding DNA: TGTGCCAGCACGACTAGCTGGGGCAATGAGCAGTTCTTC.

This chain connects TRBV19 to TRBJ2-5; 7 bases fit TRBD2. J lost 1 base, V lost 4 bases, and 9 bases had no gene match. The CDR3 is 16 amino acids. Looked up from germline, CDR1 is LNHDA and CDR2 is SQIVND (reference sequence). CDR3 nucleotide sequence: TGTGCCAGTAGTAACCCCGGACTAGTTGGCCAAGAGACCCAGTACTTC. It codes for CASSNPGLVGQETQYF.

The J gene is TRBJ1-3, the V gene TRBV5-1; possible D gene TRBD1, 5 bases. Germline V gene sequence: CDR1 SGHRS, CDR2 YFSETQ. V was shortened by 4 bases and J by 4 bases, with 18 bases between the two germline ends. This CDR3 has 16 residues. The CDR3 bases are TGCGCCAGCAGCACGAACGGGGGATCGGGAGGAAACACCATATATTTT. It is translated as CASSTNGGSGGNTIYF.

J is TRBJ1-6 and V is TRBV19; 8 nucleotides align to TRBD1. The J segment lost 9 bases and the V segment lost 6 bases, leaving 10 bases of the junction unmatched. Germline CDR1 is LNHDA and CDR2 is SQIVND (reference sequence). CDR3 size: 15 residues. The CDR3 loop is CASSLDREVGSPLHF. CDR3 nucleotides: TGTGCCAGTAGCTTGGACAGGGAGGTTGGTTCACCCCTCCACTTT.

This chain links TRBV10-2 with TRBJ2-5, with 7 bases identical to TRBD1. Trimming removed 2 bases from V and 2 bases from J; junction bases left unmatched: 5. The CDR3 has 15 amino acids. Looked up from germline, CDR1 is WSHSY and CDR2 is SAAADI. CDR3 amino acids: CASSEEGTVQETQYF. CDR3 DNA: TGCGCCAGCAGTGAGGAGGGGACAGTACAAGAGACCCAGTACTTC.

V and J are TRBV18 and TRBJ2-7; TRBD1 is a possible D gene (5 bases). The CDR3 has 14 amino acids. Per germline, CDR1 KGHSH and CDR2 LQKENI. Between the trimmed V and J ends, which lost 2 bases and 9 bases, there was a span of 17 bases. The CDR3 region has the DNA TGTGCCAGCTCACCAGACAGTAGTAGGCCCGGGCAGTACTTC. This encodes CASSPDSSRPGQYF. The full variable domain, in which reference TRBV18 and TRBJ2-7 provide the parts outside the CDR3, is NAGVMQNPRHLVRRRGQEARLRCSPMKGHSHVYWYRQLPEEGLKFMVYLQKENIIDESGMPKERFSAEFPKEGPSILRIQQVVRGDSAAYFCASSPDSSRPGQYFGPGTRLTVT.

This clone was found once. The genes are TRBV3-1 (or the pseudogene TRBV3-2) and TRBJ2-5; D is ambiguous. This CDR3 has 12 amino acids. CDR1 LGHDT and CDR2 YNNKEL come from the germline V gene (reference sequence). Trimming left V 1 base short and J 8 bases short, with 8 bases between. CDR3 sequence (DNA): TGTGCCAGCAGCCAAGTGGCGGCCACCCAGTACTTC. Translation: CASSQVAATQYF.

The genes are TRBV19 and TRBJ1-1; no clear D gene. Trimming pared 7 bases from V and 1 base from J, leaving 7 bases between. The length of the CDR3 is 12 residues. The germline V gene has CDR1 LNHDA and CDR2 SQIVND (reference sequence). CDR3 sequence (DNA): TGTGCCAGTAATCCGGGGAACACTGAAGCTTTCTTT. Its translation is CASNPGNTEAFF.

This clone occurred a few times. This sequence joins TRBV6-2 or TRBV6-3 and TRBJ1-1, with D perhaps matching TRBD1 (5 bases). V was clipped by 5 bases and J by 1 base, with 11 bases between them. Per germline, CDR1 MNHEY and CDR2 SVGEGT. The CDR3 contains 14 residues. The CDR3 DNA sequence: TGTGCCAGCAGTACCCTAACAGGGAACACTGAAGCTTTCTTT. Its translation is CASSTLTGNTEAFF.

This clone was observed a single time. This chain joins TRBV30 and TRBJ2-3; 14 bases map to TRBD2. CDR1 and CDR2 (germline): GTSNPN, SVGIG (reference sequence). This CDR3 has 16 residues. The ends lost 0 bases at V and 5 bases at J; junction bases unmatched: 4. The CDR3 nucleotides read TGTGCCTGGAGTGTACTCGGGACTAGCGGGAGAGATACGCAGTATTTT. Translated, it gives CAWSVLGTSGRDTQYF.

Concerning this clone itself: Other DNA variants within this sample encode the same CDR3. The chain joins TRBV7-9 to TRBJ2-6; TRBD1 might be the D (5 bases). V lost 0 bases to trimming and J lost 1 base, with 7 bases between them. Germline assignment: CDR1 SEHNR and CDR2 FQNEAQ (reference sequence). The CDR3 sequence is 16 residues long. The CDR3 coding sequence is TGTGCCAGCAGCTTAGCGCAGGGATCTGGGGCCAACGTCCTGACTTTC. The encoded protein is CASSLAQGSGANVLTF.

The CDR3 loop is CASRATGGLGYGYTF. CDR3 nucleotides: TGTGCCAGCCGAGCGACAGGAGGCTTGGGGTATGGCTACACCTTC. The chain has TRBV2 and TRBJ1-2; possibly TRBD1 for D (6 bases). The CDR3 runs to 15 residues. V lost 8 bases and J lost 5, with 21 bases in between. CDR1 and CDR2 (germline): SNHLY, FYNNEI.

The rearrangement links TRBV3-1 (or the pseudogene TRBV3-2) to TRBJ2-1, with 9 bases fitting TRBD2. Trimming cost V 4 bases and J 7 bases; bases outside gene matches: 14. The CDR3 runs 17 residues. From germline, CDR1 is LGHDT and CDR2 YNNKEL (reference sequence). DNA for the CDR3: TGTGCCAGCAGCCCGTACTCGGGGGCGGGAGGGCGAAATGAGCAGTTCTTC. This translates into CASSPYSGAGGRNEQFF.

For this clone: Other DNA sequences of this sample code for an identical CDR3. The chain joins TRBV4-3 to TRBJ1-4, with TRBD1 identical over 9 bases. Germline CDR1 reads LGHNA; CDR2 reads YSLEER. The CDR3 is 15 amino acids. V was pared by 3 bases and J by 5 bases, with 4 bases of the junction left unmatched. In nucleotides, the CDR3 is TGCGCCAGCAGCCAGGAGGGACAGGGAAATGAAAAACTGTTTTTT. Translated, it gives CASSQEGQGNEKLFF.

This clone was seen only once. The chain links TRBV2 to TRBJ2-7, with 12 positions matching TRBD2. After removal of 8 bases from V and 6 bases from J, the junction contained 5 bases not matched to a gene. Germline V gene data show CDR1 as SNHLY and CDR2 as FYNNEI. The CDR3 covers 13 residues. The CDR3 nucleotides read TGTGCCAGCCGACCGACTAGCGGGGGCGAGCAGTACTTC. It is translated as CASRPTSGGEQYF.

In its sample, this clone was seen once. V usage is TRBV14 and J usage is TRBJ2-7, with 10 bases identical to TRBD1. CDR3 length: 14 amino acids. The germline CDR1 and CDR2 sequences are SGHDN and FVKESK. V dropped 4 bases and J dropped 7; count of bases not matched to a gene: 7. The chain's CDR3 is CASSLPGQGNEQYF. CDR3 bases: TGTGCCAGCAGCCTCCCGGGACAGGGGAATGAGCAGTACTTC. The whole variable domain, remainder taken from reference TRBV14 and TRBJ2-7, is EAGVTQFPSHSVIEKGQTVTLRCDPISGHDNLYWYRRVMGKEIKFLLHFVKESKQDESGMPNNRFLAERTGGTYSTLKVQPAELEDSGVYFCASSLPGQGNEQYFGPGTRLTVT.

This chain joins TRBV6-5 and TRBJ1-6; 10 nucleotides agree with TRBD1. Germline V gene data show CDR1 as MNHEY and CDR2 as SVGAGI. CDR3 length equals 15 residues. V dropped 6 bases and J dropped 6; count of bases not matched to a gene: 5. In nucleotides, the CDR3 is TGTGCCAGCAGAAGGACAGGGGGTATTAATTCACCCCTCCACTTT. This encodes CASRRTGGINSPLHF.

The rearrangement uses TRBV28 and TRBJ1-4; 8 nucleotides agree with TRBD1. The CDR3 extends over 15 amino acids. The trim removed 6 bases at V and 10 bases at J, leaving 13 bases unmatched. CDR1 is MDHEN and CDR2 is SYDVKM in the germline V gene. Written as DNA, the CDR3 is TGTGCCAGCAGCCGTCCCGGGACAGGTTTTGGAAAACTGTTTTTT. This codes for CASSRPGTGFGKLFF.

The count of this clone is one. The chain joins TRBV19 to TRBJ1-1; the match to TRBD1 covers 10 bases. The germline gives CDR1 LNHDA, CDR2 SQIVND (reference sequence). V dropped 6 bases and J dropped 7; count of bases not matched to a gene: 5. The CDR3 consists of 13 residues. The CDR3 is CASSDRGRVEAFF. CDR3 in DNA: TGTGCCAGTAGCGACAGGGGGCGTGTTGAAGCTTTCTTT.

V gene TRBV10-3 combines with J gene TRBJ1-6; D not resolved. The CDR3 totals 16 residues. The germline V and J ends were trimmed by 3 bases and 0 bases, with 9 bases remaining between them. The germline CDR1 and CDR2 sequences are ENHRY and SYGVKD. The CDR3 DNA follows: TGTGCCATCAGTGACCCACAGAGCTCCTATAATTCACCCCTCCACTTT. This translates into CAISDPQSSYNSPLHF.

A note on this clone: The junction shows a germline mismatch at one end, possibly a read error. The chain links TRBV5-6 to TRBJ1-1, with D unclear. The CDR3 totals 14 residues. Germline V gene lookup returns CDR1 SGHDT and CDR2 YYEEEE. The CDR3 here is CVSMLLNRNTEAFF. The CDR3 DNA is TGTGTCAGCATGTTACTGAACCGGAACACTGAAGCTTTCTTT. The full variable domain, rest sourced from reference TRBV5-6 and TRBJ1-1, is DAGVTQSPTHLIKTRGQQVTLRCSPKSGHDTVSWYQQALGQGPQFIFQYYEEEERQRGNFPDRFSGHQFPNYSSELNVNALLLGDSALYLCVSMLLNRNTEAFFGQGTRLTVV.

V gene TRBV4-1 combines with J gene TRBJ2-1; 9 bases match TRBD2. The CDR3 is 16 amino acids. Germline V lookup: CDR1 MGHRA, CDR2 YSYEKL. The V and J ends lost 4 bases and 8 bases, in that order; junction bases with no gene match: 12. CDR3 bases: TGCGCCAGCAGCCCTGTGGGAGCTAGCGGGAATCATGAGCAGTTCTTC. This sequence encodes CASSPVGASGNHEQFF.

V is TRBV21-1 and J is TRBJ2-7; TRBD2, the table's D call, lacks a check against the DNA. TRBV21-1 corresponds to a pseudogene. CDR3 length: 16 amino acids. CDR3 coding DNA: TGTGCCAGCAGCAGCCCTATCCGAGCGGGAGACTACGAGCAGTACTTC. It is translated as CASSSPIRAGDYEQYF.